This T cell receptor beta chain is drawn from a study of T cell responses to AZD1222 COVID-19 vaccine. CDR3 size: 16 residues. The V gene's germline CDR1 is LNHDA and CDR2 SQIVND (reference sequence). Trimming took 3 bases from V and 6 from J; bases not matched to a gene: 10. The protocol was immunoSEQ multiplex PCR, while the TCRdb copy is restricted to in-frame clones and leaves out a portion. This table has about 270,000 clones, 94% appearing once. The clonotype comes from an adult who received the AZD1222 COVID-19 vaccine. The sample consisted of peripheral blood, taken 28 days after the second AZD1222 dose. The rearrangement joins TRBV19 to TRBJ2-3, with TRBD2 matching 9 bases. The DNA of the CDR3 is TGTGCCAGTAGTATCGTATCCAGCGGGGGGACGGATACGCAGTATTTT. Translating gives CASSIVSSGGTDTQYF.